The present T cell receptor beta chain was sequenced within a study of regulatory T cells in long-lasting Graves disease (dated by TCRdb to about 2021). Notes on the research overall: Newly diagnosed Graves' disease patients had taken antithyroid drugs for less than 3 months. Persistent Graves' disease patients were compared with newly diagnosed Graves' disease patients by peripheral blood TCR sequencing and RNA sequencing. The study was registered as a clinical trial and conducted in China. A total of approximately 35 samples were covered by TCR sequencing, comprising some 13 persistent and approximately 20 newly diagnosed Graves' disease patients. Broader findings and caveats from the paper: The small sample size was acknowledged by the authors as a limitation that may reduce accuracy. Peripheral blood alone was examined, since thyroid tissue, which constituted the primary lesion, could not be accessed. Compared with newly diagnosed patients, patients with persistent Graves' disease had lower TCR Shannon entropy and fewer highly expanded clones, which suggests clonal expansion. A larger number of public clonotypes was shared among persistent patients (approximately 3,000) than among newly diagnosed patients (roughly 980). Sequencing and analysis were limited to the TCR beta chain. Preferential use of TRBV28, TRBJ1-2 and TRBJ2-5 was observed in persistent disease, whereas TRBV20-1 and TRBJ2-1 were favored in newly diagnosed disease.

The time point label of this sample denotes: newly diagnosed GD, antithyroid drugs for less than 3 months. For both TCR sequencing and RNA sequencing, RNA was extracted from PBMCs in TRIzol. Graves' disease was diagnosed according to American Thyroid Association guidelines. The patients came from an endocrinology department in Xi'an, China. Each patient gave approximately 10 milliliters of peripheral blood, collected in an EDTA anticoagulant tube. Ficoll Paque Plus density gradient separation was used to isolate PBMCs, and no further T cell sorting was performed. An Agilent 2100 Bioanalyzer and agarose gel were used to check RNA quality, and a NanoDrop 2000 was used to measure RNA concentration. About this clonotype: The antigen it recognizes is unknown. At one end the junction does not follow the germline gene, possibly because of a read error.

The library came from multiplex PCR. Sequencer: Illumina HiSeq 4000. To build TCR beta libraries, CDR3 regions were amplified by Arm-PCR using iRepertoire HTBI primers. Before sequencing, the PCR products underwent gel purification. As for how the authors treated the data: Across samples, roughly 60 TRBV and roughly 15 TRBJ segments were identified and used for gene usage analysis of CDR3 amino acid clonotypes. Filtered high-quality paired reads were merged into contigs using COPE and FqMerger. Contigs were aligned with BLAST to IMGT TRBV, TRBD and TRBJ reference genes, and CDR3 was defined per IMGT. Any clonotype with a frequency above 0.1% was classified as a highly expanded clone. Repertoire diversity was measured by Shannon entropy, and V-J evenness by the Gini coefficient. A clonotype was considered public if more than one individual shared it. TCRdb applied fastp at Q25 and MiXCR to the public reads, then kept only in-frame beta chains. One record per CDR3 amino acid sequence lists the most common genes and DNA. The V and J calls, along with clone size, are taken from TCRdb and not from the paper's own processing. The sample has 400,000 to 550,000 distinct CDR3 sequences on record, about 15% of them singletons. The ten biggest clones cover approximately 15% of the sample.

Sequences SGHKS (CDR1) and YYEKEE (CDR2) are obtained from the germline V gene (reference sequence). From the cysteine up to the phenylalanine, the CDR3 has a length of 17 residues. The DNA shown is the 51-base CDR3, in frame from base 1. These data are also associated with another study on T cells in Graves' hyperthyroidism and ophthalmopathy. The second study's authors report: Stable Graves' hyperthyroidism was defined as no progression to ophthalmopathy during 18 months of follow-up. Hyperthyroidism patients were newly diagnosed, with disease duration under 2 months, and aged 18 to 65 years. Patients with uncontrolled infections, other autoimmune diseases, pregnancy or lactation were excluded. Diagnoses relied on clinical symptoms, serum thyroxine and TRAb, thyroid ultrasound and orbital computed tomography. A first-round RT-PCR of the TCR CDR3 used the HTBI primer set with the Qiagen OneStep RT-PCR kit. Most expanded thyroid clonotypes (frequency above 0.001) were also found in blood, which suggests that blood repertoires may mirror thyroid immune responses. Ophthalmopathy was separated from stable hyperthyroidism by a 13 V-J signature model, with around 90% sensitivity and roughly 81% specificity obtained in cross-validation and 80%/75% obtained in testing. During validation, the model predicted progression to ophthalmopathy a median of around 7 months ahead of onset, with around 70% sensitivity and 72% to 80% specificity. To identify TCR V-J signatures that set the groups apart, the researchers used a discovery cohort of roughly 100 patients, made up of under 45 with Graves' ophthalmopathy and some 55 with stable Graves' hyperthyroidism. Whether ophthalmopathy could be predicted prospectively was tested in an independent validation cohort made up of about 18 hyperthyroidism patients plus 17 patients who later progressed to ophthalmopathy. The 100 or so discovery patients were randomly divided into training and test sets at a 7:3 ratio. The study also compared thyroid tissue and blood T-cell repertoires from a handful of Graves' hyperthyroidism patients. After blood sampling, hyperthyroidism patients were treated with methimazole at a starting dose of 30 mg daily, and ophthalmopathy patients were treated with high-dose intravenous methylprednisolone. Libraries were constructed in a second round of multiplex PCR, after which size selection and purification were carried out. The libraries were sequenced on an Illumina HiSeq2000 using paired-end 100 bp reads. SOAPnuke was used to process the raw data, throwing out any read that contained adapters or uncalled bases, had a mean Phred below 15, or lacked an exact constant-primer or identifier match. High-quality paired reads were merged with COPE v1.2.5, and unique nucleotide sequences were defined as clonotypes. Clonotypes were aligned to IMGT TRBV, TRBD and TRBJ reference segments using MiTCR v1.1. Only V-J combinations with frequency above 0.0001, covering 99.2% of repertoires, were analysed. The TCS score was defined as the ratio of F50 (clonal expansion) to E x V (chaos), calculated using BLOSUM62-based TCRdist between CDR3 peptides within each V-J. Welch's t-statistics and random forest reduced approximately 520 V-J features to 10 to 15, which were used in a naive Bayes classifier (R e1071). Sample size was not statistically predetermined, and investigators were not blinded to group allocation. According to the paper, TCR Vbeta CDR3 sequencing was carried out on some 130 peripheral blood samples, which came from 40 to 45 ophthalmopathy, 75 or so hyperthyroidism and around 17 progressor patients.

Sequencing was performed on peripheral blood mononuclear cells (PBMCs), taken at new diagnosis, from a patient treated with antithyroid drugs. The receptor was isolated from a woman aged 30 to 39 with Graves disease. Donor details come from another sample of the same person, matched by shared clones. This chain is built from TRBV5-5 and TRBJ1-6; 8 nucleotides in the junction match TRBD1. The DNA is as follows: TGTGCCAGCAGCTTGGTGGGGACAGGAGCAAATAATCCACCCCTCCACTTT. This gives the protein CASSLVGTGANNPPLHF.